This TCR beta chain was identified in a study of regulatory T cells in long-lasting Graves disease. Notes on the study in general: Since the sample size was small, accuracy may have been reduced. Persistent patients shared more public clonotypes (over 2,500) than new patients (under 1,000).

This clonotype was counted many times. The antigen remains unidentified. Researchers made TCR beta libraries by using iRepertoire HTBI primers and running Arm-PCR on CDR3 regions. MiXCR, applied by TCRdb to the multiplex PCR reads, yields one record per CDR3 protein. This table holds some 400,000 distinct CDR3 sequences, approximately 15% found once. Time point defined: newly diagnosed GD, antithyroid drugs for less than 3 months. PBMCs were the source of the RNA used for TCR sequencing. The germline CDR1 and CDR2 sequences are MNHEY and SVGAGI. CDR3 length: 17 amino acids. Trimming at V came to 2 bases and at J to 0 bases, leaving 3 bases not matched to a gene. The same data also went into a second study, on T cells in Graves' hyperthyroidism and ophthalmopathy. That investigation notes: Clonotypes that were expanded in thyroid above 0.001 mostly appeared in blood too.

The sequence derives from a woman under 40 with Graves disease. The specimen was peripheral blood mononuclear cells (PBMCs), collected at new diagnosis, from a patient treated with antithyroid drugs. This chain links TRBV6-5 with TRBJ2-2, with TRBD2 matching 10 bases. CDR3 sequence: CASSYLAGVPNTGELFF. The CDR3 DNA is TGTGCCAGCAGTTACCTAGCGGGAGTACCGAACACCGGGGAGCTGTTTTTT.